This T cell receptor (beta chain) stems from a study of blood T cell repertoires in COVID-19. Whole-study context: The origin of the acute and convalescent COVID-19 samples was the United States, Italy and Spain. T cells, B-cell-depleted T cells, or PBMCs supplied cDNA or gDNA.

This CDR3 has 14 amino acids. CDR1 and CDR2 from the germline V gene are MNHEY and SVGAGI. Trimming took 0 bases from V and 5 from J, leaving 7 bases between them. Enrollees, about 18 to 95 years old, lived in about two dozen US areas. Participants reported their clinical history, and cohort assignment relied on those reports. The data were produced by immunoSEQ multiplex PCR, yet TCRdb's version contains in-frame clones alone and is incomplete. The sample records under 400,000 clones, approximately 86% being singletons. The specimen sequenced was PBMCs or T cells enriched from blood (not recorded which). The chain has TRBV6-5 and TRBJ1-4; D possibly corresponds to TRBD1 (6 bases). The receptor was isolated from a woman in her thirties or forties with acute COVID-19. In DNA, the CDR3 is TGTGCCAGCAGTTACTCCGGACAGAATGAAAAACTGTTTTTT. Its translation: CASSYSGQNEKLFF.